The entry below gives a single T cell receptor (beta chain) sequence along with its context. Its antigen remains unidentified. These data are taken from a study of vaccination and CD4 T cells after COVID-19. Once obtained from cultured CD4+ T cells, the DNA was sequenced using the Oncomine TCR Beta short-read assay. TCRdb reprocessed the PCR reads with MiXCR, giving one entry per CDR3 protein. Here the sample spans roughly 15,000 distinct CDR3 sequences, about three quarters being singletons. The trim removed 4 bases at V and 6 bases at J, leaving 6 bases unmatched. CDR3 length equals 15 residues. Germline CDR1 is DFQATT and CDR2 is SNEGSKA (reference sequence). Treatment: 10-day PBMC culture with coronavirus spike peptide pools or control peptides (ViraFEST assay). Wells contained about 2 million PBMCs each, and these were cultured with roughly 9.9 IU/ml IL-2 and 9 to 10 ug/ml peptide pools.

The sequencing input was CD4+ T cells from blood, cultured in vitro. This clonotype originated in a human donor who had recovered from COVID-19. The genes are TRBV20-1 and TRBJ2-3; 14 nucleotides match TRBD2. The CDR3 protein is CSAKTGTSGSDTQYF. The CDR3 DNA is TGCAGTGCTAAAACCGGGACTAGCGGGAGCGATACGCAGTATTTT.